The 18 T cell receptor beta chains listed next were all sequenced from one sample in a study of memory CD4+ T cells and cytomegalovirus serostatus. Single viable CD3+CD4+CD8-CD45RO+ cells were sorted as the memory CD4+ T cells. Repertoires were generated with immunoSEQ multiplex PCR, while TCRdb's copy carries only in-frame clones and drops some. The sample holds about 61,000 clones; 80% are singletons and the top ten take 0.5% to 0.6%. The specimen sequenced was memory CD4+ T cells from blood. The receptors shown here come from an adult in good health and CMV-seronegative. Some clones in this sample may be carry-over from other donors' samples.

This sequence joins TRBV9 and TRBJ1-3, with 7 bases aligning to TRBD1. Germline trimming cut 4 bases from V and 3 bases from J; bases unmatched to any gene: 10. The V gene's germline CDR1 is SGDLS and CDR2 YYNGEE. This CDR3 comprises 16 residues. CDR3 DNA sequence: TGTGCCAGCAGCCCACGACAGGGAGCAGTTGGAAACACCATATATTTT. Protein: CASSPRQGAVGNTIYF.

This clone came up a few times. The J gene is TRBJ1-2, the V gene TRBV6-5; TRBD1 matches at 10 bases. J gave up 13 bases and V 6 bases, and 17 bases lay outside the gene matches. Germline values: CDR1 MNHEY, CDR2 SVGAGI. CDR3 length: 15 amino acids. CDR3 nucleotides: TGTGCCAGCAGCCGCAAACCGGGACAGGGGCTGGCGGTCACCTTC. This encodes CASSRKPGQGLAVTF.

The gene calls are TRBV30 and TRBJ1-4; D might be TRBD1 (5 bases). V was trimmed by 4 bases and J by 8 bases, leaving 8 bases between them. The CDR3 totals 11 residues. CDR1 and CDR2 (germline): GTSNPN, SVGIG (reference sequence). The DNA for the CDR3 is TGTGCCTGGAATCGGGGCGAAAAACTGTTTTTT. This translates into CAWNRGEKLFF.

This clone appeared a single time. The chain employs TRBV7-6 and TRBJ2-5; D may be TRBD1 or TRBD2 (5 bases each). The CDR3 extends over 16 amino acids. V was trimmed by 2 bases and J by 0 bases, leaving 13 bases between them. The germline gives CDR1 SGHVS, CDR2 FNYEAQ. The DNA of the CDR3 is TGTGCCAGCAGCTTAAGTGGGGGATTCTACCAAGAGACCCAGTACTTC. Amino acids: CASSLSGGFYQETQYF. Based on the CDR3 plus reference TRBV7-6 and TRBJ2-5, the full variable domain is GAGVSQSPRYKVTKRGQDVALRCDPISGHVSLYWYRQALGQGPEFLTYFNYEAQQDKSGLPNDRFSAERPEGSISTLTIQRTEQRDSAMYRCASSLSGGFYQETQYFGPGTRLLVL.

This clone has just one count. The chain employs TRBV6-6 and TRBJ2-7, with a tentative D call TRBD1 (5 bases). Trimming stripped 6 bases from V and 2 bases from J, with 11 bases between. CDR3 size: 13 residues. Germline V gene data show CDR1 as MNHNY and CDR2 as SVGAGI (reference sequence). The CDR3 DNA sequence: TGTGCCAGCAGACCCTGGGGCCCCTACGAGCAGTACTTC. This translates into CASRPWGPYEQYF.

The chain carries TRBV29-1 and TRBJ1-1; D is unresolved. The germline CDR1 and CDR2 sequences are SQVTM and ANQGSEA. CDR3 size: 11 residues. V was cut by 4 bases and J by 6 bases, with 9 bases left in between. Here the CDR3 reads CSVAISAEAFF. The CDR3 DNA reads as TGCAGCGTTGCGATCAGCGCTGAAGCTTTCTTT.

The rearrangement uses TRBV6-6 and TRBJ1-1; 9 positions agree with TRBD1. The V segment lost 10 bases and the J segment 1 base; nucleotides outside the gene matches: 7. CDR1 and CDR2 (germline): MNHNY, SVGAGI (reference sequence). The CDR3 is 14 amino acids. The DNA for the CDR3 is TGTGCCACCCGGGACAGGGAGAAGAACACTGAAGCTTTCTTT. It yields the protein CATRDREKNTEAFF.

This clone has just a few counts. The chain has TRBV27 and TRBJ2-7; possibly TRBD2 for D (5 bases). The V and J ends lost 4 bases and 4 bases respectively, with 17 bases between them. The CDR3 has 15 residues. In germline, CDR1 is MNHEY, CDR2 SMNVEV (reference sequence). The CDR3 loop reads CASSSRLAGGYEQYF. In DNA form, the CDR3 reads TGTGCCAGCAGTTCTAGGCTAGCCGGTGGGTACGAGCAGTACTTC.

The rearrangement uses TRBV30 and TRBJ2-6; D is ambiguous. The CDR3 has 15 residues. V lost 5 bases and J 4 bases, leaving 15 bases between the germline ends. Germline V gene sequence: CDR1 GTSNPN, CDR2 SVGIG (reference sequence). For the CDR3, the DNA is TGTGCCTGGGATCCCTCGGGTGCAGGGGCCAACGTCCTGACTTTC. This sequence encodes CAWDPSGAGANVLTF.

The CDR3: CASSVEANTEAFF. CDR3 nucleotide sequence: TGTGCCAGCAGCGTGGAGGCGAACACTGAAGCTTTCTTT. The chain carries TRBV5-4 and TRBJ1-1; D uncertain. The CDR3 has 13 residues. The V end lost 4 bases, the J end lost 1 base, and 8 bases lay between the germline ends. Germline values: CDR1 SGHNT, CDR2 YYREEE (reference sequence).

This clone is a singleton in its sample. This chain links TRBV4-3 with TRBJ2-7; 10 positions match TRBD2. The CDR3 sequence is 17 residues long. Trimming removed 3 bases from V and 3 bases from J; junction bases left unmatched: 11. The germline CDR1 and CDR2 sequences are LGHNA and YSLEER. This CDR3 is CASSQDILAGEVYEQYF. In DNA, the CDR3 is TGCGCCAGCAGCCAGGATATCCTAGCGGGAGAGGTCTACGAGCAGTACTTC.

The chain recombines TRBV6-4 with TRBJ2-1; D remains ambiguous. Germline loops: CDR1 MRHNA, CDR2 SNTAGT. Trimming left V 6 bases short and J 8 bases short, with 14 bases between. This CDR3 has 13 residues. CDR3 sequence (DNA): TGTGCCAGCAGGTCCCTGAGATCCCATGAGCAGTTCTTC. The encoded protein is CASRSLRSHEQFF.

The chain has TRBV29-1 and TRBJ2-1; no definite D call. Trimming shortened V by 4 bases and J by 5 bases, and 3 bases separated the two germline ends. CDR1 SQVTM and CDR2 ANQGSEA come from the germline V gene. CDR3 size: 10 residues. The CDR3 sequence is CSVGDNEQFF. The CDR3 DNA reads TGCAGCGTTGGAGACAATGAGCAGTTCTTC.

The chain has TRBV10-3 and TRBJ2-1, with 7 bases lining up with TRBD1. The junction had 6 bases not matched to a gene; V was cut back by 4 bases and J by 6 bases. The CDR3 runs to 14 residues. Germline V lookup: CDR1 ENHRY, CDR2 SYGVKD. CDR3 sequence reads: CAISGQGLGNEQFF. In DNA form, the CDR3 reads TGTGCCATCAGTGGACAGGGTCTAGGCAATGAGCAGTTCTTC.

The V and J genes are TRBV11-2 and TRBJ1-1; no definite D call. Germline values: CDR1 SGHAT, CDR2 FQNNGV. The CDR3 runs to 13 residues. V was shortened by 0 bases and J by 5 bases, with 7 bases between the two germline ends. DNA for the CDR3: TGTGCCAGCAGCTTAGACCTGAGGACTGAAGCTTTCTTT. As protein: CASSLDLRTEAFF.

This chain connects TRBV30 to TRBJ2-5, with D unresolved. V dropped 8 bases and J dropped 4 bases, with 17 bases sitting between them. This CDR3 comprises 13 residues. CDR1 is GTSNPN, CDR2 SVGIG, per germline (reference sequence). CDR3 coding DNA: TGTGCCGGAAATCCGGGCGCAGGAGAGACCCAGTACTTC. Translation: CAGNPGAGETQYF.

The chain uses TRBV5-6 and TRBJ1-2; TRBD1 agrees at 7 bases. The CDR3 extends over 15 amino acids. The trim removed 5 bases at V and 0 bases at J, leaving 7 bases unmatched. The germline V gene has CDR1 SGHDT and CDR2 YYEEEE. CDR3 bases: TGTGCCAGCAGGCCAAACAGGGGCACTAACTATGGCTACACCTTC. Translation gives CASRPNRGTNYGYTF.

The V and J genes are TRBV7-9 and TRBJ1-2; weak D call: TRBD1 (6 bases). The V gene lost 0 bases and the J gene lost 5 bases, with 16 bases spanning the gap. The CDR3 runs 16 residues. CDR1 is SEHNR, CDR2 FQNEAQ, per germline (reference sequence). CDR3 DNA: TGTGCCAGCAGCTTAGCGCTTCGGGACATCGGTTATGGCTACACCTTC. Translation gives CASSLALRDIGYGYTF.